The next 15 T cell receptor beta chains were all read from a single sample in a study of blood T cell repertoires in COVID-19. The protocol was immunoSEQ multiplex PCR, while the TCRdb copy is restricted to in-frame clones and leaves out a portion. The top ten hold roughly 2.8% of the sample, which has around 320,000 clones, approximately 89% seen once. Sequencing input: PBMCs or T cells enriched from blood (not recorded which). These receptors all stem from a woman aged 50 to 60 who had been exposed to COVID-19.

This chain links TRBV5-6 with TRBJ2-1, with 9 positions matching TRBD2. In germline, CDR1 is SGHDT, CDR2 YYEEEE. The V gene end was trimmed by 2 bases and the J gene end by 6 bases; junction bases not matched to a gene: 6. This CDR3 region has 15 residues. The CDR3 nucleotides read TGTGCCAGCAGCTTAGGGCGGGGGGGCCTCAATGAGCAGTTCTTC. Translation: CASSLGRGGLNEQFF. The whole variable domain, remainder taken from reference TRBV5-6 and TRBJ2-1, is DAGVTQSPTHLIKTRGQQVTLRCSPKSGHDTVSWYQQALGQGPQFIFQYYEEEERQRGNFPDRFSGHQFPNYSSELNVNALLLGDSALYLCASSLGRGGLNEQFFGPGTRLTVL.

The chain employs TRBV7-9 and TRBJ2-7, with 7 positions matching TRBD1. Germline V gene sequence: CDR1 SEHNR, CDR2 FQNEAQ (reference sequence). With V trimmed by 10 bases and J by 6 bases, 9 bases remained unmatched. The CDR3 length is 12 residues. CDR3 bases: TGTGCCACCAAGACAGGGTTATTCGAGCAGTACTTC. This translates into CATKTGLFEQYF.

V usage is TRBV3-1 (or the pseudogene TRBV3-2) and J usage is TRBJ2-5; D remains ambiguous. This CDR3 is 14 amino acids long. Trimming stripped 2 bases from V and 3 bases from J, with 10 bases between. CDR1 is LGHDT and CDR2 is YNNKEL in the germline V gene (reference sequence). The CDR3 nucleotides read TGTGCCAGCAGCCAATCTCCCCGAGAAGAGACCCAGTACTTC. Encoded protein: CASSQSPREETQYF.

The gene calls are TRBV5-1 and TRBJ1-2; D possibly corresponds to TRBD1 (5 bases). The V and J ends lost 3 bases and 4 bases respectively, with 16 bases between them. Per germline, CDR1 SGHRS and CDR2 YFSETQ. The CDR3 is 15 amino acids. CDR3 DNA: TGCGCCAGCAGCTGGGGGGACGGTACGCCCTATGGCTACACCTTC. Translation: CASSWGDGTPYGYTF.

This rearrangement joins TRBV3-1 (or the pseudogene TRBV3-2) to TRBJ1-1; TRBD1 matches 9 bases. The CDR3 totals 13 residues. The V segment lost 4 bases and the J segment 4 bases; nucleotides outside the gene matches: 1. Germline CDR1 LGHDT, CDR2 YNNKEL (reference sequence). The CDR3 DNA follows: TGTGCCAGCAGCCGACAGGGGGGCACTGAAGCTTTCTTT. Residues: CASSRQGGTEAFF.

DNA of the CDR3: TGTGCCACCAGCAGAGAGACAGGCGCCTACGAGCAGTACTTC. Encoded protein: CATSRETGAYEQYF. The chain employs TRBV15 and TRBJ2-7; maybe TRBD1 (6 bases). The CDR3 is 14 amino acids. CDR1 is LNHNV, CDR2 YYDKDF, per germline (reference sequence). Trimming took off 0 bases at V and 2 bases at J, with 8 bases between the two ends. Drawing the rest from reference TRBV15 and TRBJ2-7, the complete variable domain is DAMVIQNPRYQVTQFGKPVTLSCSQTLNHNVMYWYQQKSSQAPKLLFHYYDKDFNNEADTPDNFQSRRPNTSFCFLDIRSPGLGDTAMYLCATSRETGAYEQYFGPGTRLTVT.

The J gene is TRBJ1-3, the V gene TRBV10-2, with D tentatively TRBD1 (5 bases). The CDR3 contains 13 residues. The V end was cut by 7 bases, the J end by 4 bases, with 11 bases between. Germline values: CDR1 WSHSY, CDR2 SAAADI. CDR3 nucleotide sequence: TGCGCCAGCACCGGTGACAGCGGAAACACCATATATTTT. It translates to CASTGDSGNTIYF.

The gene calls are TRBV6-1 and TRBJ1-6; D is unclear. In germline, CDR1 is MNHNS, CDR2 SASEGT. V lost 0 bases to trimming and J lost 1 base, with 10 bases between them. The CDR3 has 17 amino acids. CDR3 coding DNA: TGTGCCAGCAGTGAAGCCCCTGCGAGGTCCTATAATTCACCCCTCCACTTT. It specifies CASSEAPARSYNSPLHF.

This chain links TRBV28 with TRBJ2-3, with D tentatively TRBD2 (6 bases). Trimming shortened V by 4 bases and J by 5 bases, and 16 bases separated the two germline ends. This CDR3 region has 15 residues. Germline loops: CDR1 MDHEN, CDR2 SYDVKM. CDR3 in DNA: TGTGCCAGCAGTTCCGGAAGACTAGGAGGAGATACGCAGTATTTT. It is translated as CASSSGRLGGDTQYF.

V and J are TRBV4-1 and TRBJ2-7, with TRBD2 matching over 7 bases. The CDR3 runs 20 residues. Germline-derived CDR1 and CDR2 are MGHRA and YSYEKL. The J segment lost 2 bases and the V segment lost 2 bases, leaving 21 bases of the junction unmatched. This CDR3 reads CASSQFISQAGIALPYEQYF. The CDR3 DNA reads TGCGCCAGCAGCCAATTTATCTCCCAAGCGGGGATAGCTCTCCCCTACGAGCAGTACTTC.

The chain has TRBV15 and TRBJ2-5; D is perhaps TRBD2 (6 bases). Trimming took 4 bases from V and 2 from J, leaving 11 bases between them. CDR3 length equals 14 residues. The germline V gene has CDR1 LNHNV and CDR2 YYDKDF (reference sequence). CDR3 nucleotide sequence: TGTGCCACCAGCATGGGGGGACTTCAAGAGACCCAGTACTTC. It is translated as CATSMGGLQETQYF.

The DNA for the CDR3 is TGTGCCAGCGGTACAGGAGGCAATCAGCCCCAGCATTTT. As protein: CASGTGGNQPQHF. The chain is built from TRBV12-3 or TRBV12-4 and TRBJ1-5; D perhaps matches TRBD1 (5 bases). Trimming shortened V by 8 bases and J by 2 bases, and 10 bases separated the two germline ends. The CDR3 runs to 13 residues.

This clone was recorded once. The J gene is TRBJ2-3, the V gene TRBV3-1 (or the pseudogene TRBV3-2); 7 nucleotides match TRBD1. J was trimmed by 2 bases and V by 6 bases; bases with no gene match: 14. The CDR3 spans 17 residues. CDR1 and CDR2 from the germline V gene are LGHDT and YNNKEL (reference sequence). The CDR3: CASRPKEGGPYTDTQYF. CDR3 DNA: TGTGCCAGCAGGCCAAAGGAAGGGGGCCCGTACACAGATACGCAGTATTTT.

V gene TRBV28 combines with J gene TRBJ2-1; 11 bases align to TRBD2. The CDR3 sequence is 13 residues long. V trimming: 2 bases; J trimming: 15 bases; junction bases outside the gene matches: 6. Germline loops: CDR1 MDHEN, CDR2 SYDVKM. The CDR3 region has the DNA TGTGCCAGCAGTTTAATAGCGGGGGGGTTACGGTTCTTC. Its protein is CASSLIAGGLRFF.

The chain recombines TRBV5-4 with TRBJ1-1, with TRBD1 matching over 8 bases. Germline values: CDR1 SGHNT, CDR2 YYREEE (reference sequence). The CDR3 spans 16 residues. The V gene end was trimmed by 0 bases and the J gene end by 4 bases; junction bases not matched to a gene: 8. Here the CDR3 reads CASSLGRRGRITEAFF. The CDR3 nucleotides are TGTGCCAGCAGCTTGGGACGCAGGGGGCGTATCACTGAAGCTTTCTTT.